The rows below give T cell receptor beta chains drawn from one sample of a study of cytomegalovirus exposure and HLA in healthy donors. TCRdb's table, derived via immunoSEQ multiplex PCR, lists solely in-frame clones and lacks some. The sample lists 120,000 to 150,000 clones, approximately 86% seen once, with 8.5% to 9.5% in the top ten. The sequencing input was PBMCs. The receptors were gathered from a man aged 18 to 30 in good health and CMV-seropositive. Both conserved end residues are part of each CDR3. The order of the fields is CDR3 DNA, CDR3 protein, clone size, D gene, J gene, V gene. A D gene is named only where the DNA matches it firmly. Some rows have no size entry. The others give once, few or many, or a class for an expanded clone.

CDR3nt: TGTGCCAGCAGCGAGGGACAGATTGGAAACACCATATATTTT; CDR3aa: CASSEGQIGNTIYF; abundance: .; d_gene: TRBD1; j_gene: TRBJ1-3; v_gene: TRBV28
CDR3nt: TGCGCCAGCAGCTTCCGACAGGGGCTAGGTGGAAACACCATATATTTT; CDR3aa: CASSFRQGLGGNTIYF; abundance: .; d_gene: TRBD1; j_gene: TRBJ1-3; v_gene: TRBV5-1
CDR3nt: TGTGCCAGCAGCTGGACAGGGGTTAGCAATCAGCCCCAGCATTTT; CDR3aa: CASSWTGVSNQPQHF; abundance: .; d_gene: TRBD1; j_gene: TRBJ1-5; v_gene: TRBV7-8
CDR3nt: TGCGCCAGCAGCAATACCGGGACAACCAACACTGAAGCTTTCTTT; CDR3aa: CASSNTGTTNTEAFF; abundance: .; d_gene: .; j_gene: TRBJ1-1; v_gene: TRBV5-1
CDR3nt: TGCGCCAGCAAGGCCCTAGACAGGGGGTTAGGAGAGCAGTTCTTC; CDR3aa: CASKALDRGLGEQFF; abundance: once; d_gene: TRBD1; j_gene: TRBJ2-1; v_gene: TRBV4-1
CDR3nt: TGTGCCAGCAGCCCAAAATCCCCAAGGAGCGAGCAGTACTTC; CDR3aa: CASSPKSPRSEQYF; abundance: .; d_gene: .; j_gene: TRBJ2-7; v_gene: TRBV6-5
CDR3nt: TGTGCCAGCAGTTACGGGTTCCTTGTCGGGGAAGAGACCCAGTACTTC; CDR3aa: CASSYGFLVGEETQYF; abundance: .; d_gene: .; j_gene: TRBJ2-5; v_gene: TRBV6-5
CDR3nt: TGCAGCGGGGGGCAGGGCTACTACCAAGAGACCCAGTACTTC; CDR3aa: CSGGQGYYQETQYF; abundance: .; d_gene: .; j_gene: TRBJ2-5; v_gene: TRBV29-1
CDR3nt: TGTGCCAGCAGTTTAAGGGCCTCAGGAGGGACTGAAGCTTTCTTT; CDR3aa: CASSLRASGGTEAFF; abundance: .; d_gene: .; j_gene: TRBJ1-1; v_gene: TRBV28
CDR3nt: TGTGCCAGCAGCTCCACAGGGAGTAATCAGCCCCAGCATTTT; CDR3aa: CASSSTGSNQPQHF; abundance: .; d_gene: .; j_gene: TRBJ1-5; v_gene: TRBV7-9